Listed here are 16 T cell receptor beta chains from one sample, sequenced in a study of T cells after yellow fever vaccination. MiXCR, applied by TCRdb to the 5' RACE reads, yields one record per CDR3 protein. The data hold more than 350,000 distinct CDR3 sequences, with more than 9% observed a single time. This specimen consisted of PBMCs, obtained on the day of the first yellow fever vaccination. The receptors shown here come from a man aged 18 to 30 who received the YFV17D yellow fever vaccine.

The chain employs TRBV10-1 and TRBJ2-3; D gene uncertain. The V end lost 2 bases, the J end lost 0 bases, and 12 bases lay between the germline ends. The CDR3 contains 16 residues. The germline gives CDR1 WNHNN, CDR2 SYGVQD (reference sequence). CDR3 sequence: CASSERVSSSTDTQYF. Here the CDR3 DNA reads TGCGCCAGCAGTGAGAGGGTCTCAAGCAGCACAGATACGCAGTATTTT.

A few counts support this clonotype. The chain links TRBV5-1 to TRBJ2-3; 8 bases match TRBD2. Losses at the gene ends were 4 bases for V and 4 bases for J; bases not matched to a gene: 8. The CDR3 sequence is 15 residues long. Germline V lookup: CDR1 SGHRS, CDR2 YFSETQ. The CDR3 nucleotides read TGCGCCAGCAGCGACGGGACTAGGAGAGCAGATACGCAGTATTTT. This encodes CASSDGTRRADTQYF.

The chain combines TRBV24-1 with TRBJ2-2; D is ambiguous. Germline CDR1 and CDR2: KGHDR and SFDVKD. The CDR3 runs 14 residues. V lost 7 bases and J lost 0, with 8 bases in between. The CDR3 sequence: CATRTGSNTGELFF. The CDR3 nucleotides read TGTGCCACCAGGACTGGTTCGAACACCGGGGAGCTGTTTTTT.

This clonotype has only a few counts. This chain links TRBV14 with TRBJ2-1; no firm D call. This CDR3 comprises 11 residues. Trimming pared 0 bases from V and 10 bases from J, leaving 4 bases between. Germline-derived CDR1 and CDR2 are SGHDN and FVKESK. The DNA for the CDR3 is TGTGCCAGCAGCCAAGACGGAGAGCAGTTCTTC. Its translation is CASSQDGEQFF.

The table lists this clonotype with a few counts. This sequence joins TRBV11-2 and TRBJ2-5; 9 nucleotides align to TRBD2. The CDR3 is 15 amino acids. After removal of 7 bases from V and 1 base from J, the junction contained 7 bases not matched to a gene. Per the germline V gene, CDR1 is SGHAT and CDR2 is FQNNGV. CDR3 loop: CASTRAGGIQETQYF. In nucleotides, the CDR3 is TGTGCCAGCACCCGAGCGGGGGGTATCCAAGAGACCCAGTACTTC.

The CDR3 is CASSPSTGRTDTQYF. The CDR3 bases are TGTGCCAGCTCACCTTCAACGGGGCGGACAGATACGCAGTATTTT. The chain couples TRBV18 to TRBJ2-3; D is perhaps TRBD1 or TRBD2 (5 bases each). CDR3 size: 15 residues. Trimming removed 3 bases from V and 3 bases from J, with 13 bases in between. CDR1 and CDR2 from the germline V gene are KGHSH and LQKENI.

The J gene is TRBJ1-6, the V gene TRBV6-5; D ambiguous. The CDR3 loop spans 16 amino acids. Trimming took 5 bases from V and 10 from J, leaving 21 bases between them. Germline CDR1 MNHEY, CDR2 SVGAGI. The CDR3 nucleotides are TGTGCCAGCAGTCACCCCCGTAAGGGCCGTGGATCACCCCTCCACTTT. Encoded protein: CASSHPRKGRGSPLHF.

The chain combines TRBV20-1 with TRBJ1-1; perhaps TRBD1 as D (6 bases). Trimming shortened V by 5 bases and J by 6 bases, and 19 bases separated the two germline ends. Germline V gene lookup returns CDR1 DFQATT and CDR2 SNEGSKA (reference sequence). The CDR3 spans 14 residues. CDR3 DNA: TGCAGTGCTCCCGGACAGCGGAGTGTGCCTGAAGCTTTCTTT. Translating gives CSAPGQRSVPEAFF.

The rearrangement joins TRBV12-3 or TRBV12-4 to TRBJ1-5; D gene ambiguous. Trimming cost V 4 bases and J 5 bases, with 15 bases left between them. The CDR3 totals 15 residues. The CDR3, as DNA: TGTGCCAGCAGTTCTCTGATGGGGTGGGATCAGCCCCAGCATTTT. This translates into CASSSLMGWDQPQHF.

The V call is TRBV5-5, the J call TRBJ1-4; TRBD1 is a possible D gene (5 bases). Trimming cost V 0 bases and J 8 bases, with 14 bases left between them. Germline loops: CDR1 SGHKS, CDR2 YYEKEE (reference sequence). CDR3 length: 15 amino acids. The CDR3 sequence is CASSLGQPGGEKLFF. The CDR3 DNA reads TGTGCCAGCAGCTTGGGACAGCCTGGGGGGGAAAAACTGTTTTTT.

On this clonotype itself: The germline gene is not matched at one end of the junction; a read error may be the cause. The chain has TRBV4-2 and TRBJ2-2, with 10 bases fitting TRBD2. The germline CDR1 and CDR2 sequences are LGHNA and YNFKEQ. The CDR3 is 17 amino acids. This CDR3 is CASSQAKGLANTGELFF. DNA of the CDR3: TGTGCCAGCAGCCAAGCGAAGGGACTAGCGAATACCGGGGAGCTGTTTTTT.

The CDR3 bases are TGTGCCAGCAGTTACCGACAGGGCGGCTGGTCCGGAAACACCATATATTTT. Translated: CASSYRQGGWSGNTIYF. The chain joins TRBV6-5 to TRBJ1-3; 7 nucleotides match TRBD1. The V segment lost 2 bases and the J segment 4 bases; nucleotides outside the gene matches: 11. The V gene's germline CDR1 is MNHEY and CDR2 SVGAGI. The CDR3 is made up of 17 amino acids.

This clonotype was observed a few times. CDR3 sequence reads: CASRRGMSDEQFF. In DNA, the CDR3 is TGTGCCAGCAGAAGGGGAATGTCTGATGAGCAGTTCTTC. This chain connects TRBV11-2 to TRBJ2-1, with TRBD1 as a possible D gene (5 bases). Germline V gives CDR1 SGHAT, CDR2 FQNNGV. V was shortened by 6 bases and J by 8 bases, with 14 bases between the two germline ends. The CDR3 covers 13 residues.

This clonotype was seen a handful of times. The chain uses TRBV3-1 and TRBJ2-2; D remains ambiguous. V was trimmed by 1 base and J by 7 bases, leaving 10 bases between them. CDR3 length: 14 amino acids. CDR1 LGHDT and CDR2 YNNKEL come from the germline V gene (reference sequence). The CDR3 nucleotides are TGTGCCAGCAGCCAAGTCCAGTTCTACGGGGAGCTGTTTTTT. Translation gives CASSQVQFYGELFF. Based on the CDR3 plus reference TRBV3-1 and TRBJ2-2, the full variable domain is DTAVSQTPKYLVTQMGNDKSIKCEQNLGHDTMYWYKQDSKKFLKIMFSYNNKELIINETVPNRFSPKSPDKAHLNLHINSLELGDSAVYFCASSQVQFYGELFFGEGSRLTVL.

This clonotype occurred a few times. The rearrangement uses TRBV20-1 and TRBJ2-7; 8 bases align to TRBD2. The germline CDR1 and CDR2 sequences are DFQATT and SNEGSKA (reference sequence). With 3 bases clipped from V and 7 bases from J, the junction kept 5 bases outside the gene matches. This CDR3 comprises 12 residues. The CDR3 DNA follows: TGCAGTGCTAGTGGGGCTAGCGGGGAGCAGTACGTC. It yields the protein CSASGASGEQYV.

The chain employs TRBV5-1 and TRBJ2-1; D is ambiguous. Per the germline V gene, CDR1 is SGHRS and CDR2 is YFSETQ. The length of the CDR3 is 16 residues. V was cut by 0 bases and J by 0 bases, with 10 bases left in between. Here the CDR3 reads CASSLVPSGSYNEQFF. In DNA form, the CDR3 reads TGCGCCAGCAGCTTGGTGCCGTCGGGCTCCTACAATGAGCAGTTCTTC.